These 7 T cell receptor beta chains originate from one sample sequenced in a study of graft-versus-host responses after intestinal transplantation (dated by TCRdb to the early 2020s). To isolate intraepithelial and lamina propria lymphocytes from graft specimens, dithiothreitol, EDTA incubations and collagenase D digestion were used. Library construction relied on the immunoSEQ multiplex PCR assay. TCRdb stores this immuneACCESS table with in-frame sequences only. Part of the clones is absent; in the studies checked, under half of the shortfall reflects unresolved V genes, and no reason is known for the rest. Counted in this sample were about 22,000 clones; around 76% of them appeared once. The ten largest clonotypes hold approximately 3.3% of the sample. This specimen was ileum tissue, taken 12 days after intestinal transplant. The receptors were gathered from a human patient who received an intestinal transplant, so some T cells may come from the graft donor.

The CDR3 loop is CASRAGGPGTDTQYF. The CDR3 DNA reads as TGTGCCAGCCGGGCGGGGGGGCCGGGCACAGATACGCAGTATTTT. The V and J genes are TRBV6-5 and TRBJ2-3; 9 bases are a match to TRBD2. V lost 8 bases and J lost 1; bases outside the gene matches: 7. This CDR3 has 15 amino acids. Looked up from germline, CDR1 is MNHEY and CDR2 is SVGAGI.

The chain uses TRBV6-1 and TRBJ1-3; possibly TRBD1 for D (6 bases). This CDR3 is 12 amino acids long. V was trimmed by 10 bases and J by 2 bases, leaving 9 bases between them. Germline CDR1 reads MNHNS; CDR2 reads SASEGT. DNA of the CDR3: TGTGCCACAGGGACACCTGGAAACACCATATATTTT. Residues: CATGTPGNTIYF.

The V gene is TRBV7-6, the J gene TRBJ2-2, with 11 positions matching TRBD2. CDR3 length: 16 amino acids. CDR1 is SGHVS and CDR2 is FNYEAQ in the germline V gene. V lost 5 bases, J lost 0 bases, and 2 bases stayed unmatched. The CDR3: CASSPSGRPNTGELFF. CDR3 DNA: TGTGCCAGCAGCCCTAGCGGGAGGCCGAACACCGGGGAGCTGTTTTTT. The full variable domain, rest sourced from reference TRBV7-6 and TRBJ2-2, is GAGVSQSPRYKVTKRGQDVALRCDPISGHVSLYWYRQALGQGPEFLTYFNYEAQQDKSGLPNDRFSAERPEGSISTLTIQRTEQRDSAMYRCASSPSGRPNTGELFFGEGSRLTVL.

In DNA form, the CDR3 reads TGCAGCGTCAAGAAGACAGGGGACGGATCAGATACGCAGTATTTT. The encoded protein is CSVKKTGDGSDTQYF. The V call is TRBV29-1, the J call TRBJ2-3; 8 nucleotides match TRBD1. Germline V CDR1 and CDR2: SQVTM, ANQGSEA. V shed 6 bases, J shed 4 bases, and the junction held 12 bases outside the gene matches. This CDR3 comprises 15 residues.

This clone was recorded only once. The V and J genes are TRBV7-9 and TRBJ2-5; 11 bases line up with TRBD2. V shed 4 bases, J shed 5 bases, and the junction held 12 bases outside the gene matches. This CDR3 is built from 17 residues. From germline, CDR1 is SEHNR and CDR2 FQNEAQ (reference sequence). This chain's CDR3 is CASSSVAGGRLGETQYF. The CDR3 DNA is TGTGCCAGCAGCTCCGTAGCGGGAGGGCGGTTAGGGGAGACCCAGTACTTC.

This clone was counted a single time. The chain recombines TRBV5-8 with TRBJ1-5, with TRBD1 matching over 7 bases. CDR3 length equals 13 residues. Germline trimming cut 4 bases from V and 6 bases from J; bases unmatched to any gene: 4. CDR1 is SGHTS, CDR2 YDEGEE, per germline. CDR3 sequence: CASSLQGSQPQHF. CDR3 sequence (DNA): TGTGCCAGCAGCCTACAGGGGTCTCAGCCCCAGCATTTT.

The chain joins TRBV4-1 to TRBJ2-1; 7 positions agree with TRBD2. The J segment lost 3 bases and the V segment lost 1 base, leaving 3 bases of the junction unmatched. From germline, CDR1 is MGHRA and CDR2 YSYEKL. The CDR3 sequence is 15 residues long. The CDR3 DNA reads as TGCGCCAGCAGCCAAGGGGCTAGCGGCTACAATGAGCAGTTCTTC. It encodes CASSQGASGYNEQFF.